The present T cell receptor beta chain was sequenced within a study of blood T cell repertoires in COVID-19. Looking at the study overall: The samples span acute and convalescent COVID-19 from the United States, Italy and Spain. Sample material is recorded as cDNA or gDNA derived from T cells, B-cell-depleted T cells, or PBMCs.

The CDR3 runs to 16 residues. The germline V gene has CDR1 MGHRA and CDR2 YSYEKL. Trimming took 4 bases from V and 8 from J; bases not matched to a gene: 11. Libraries were prepared by immunoSEQ multiplex PCR; TCRdb keeps only in-frame clonotypes and omits some of them. The sample records roughly 120,000 clones, 70% to 85% being singletons. Sequenced input: peripheral blood. V is TRBV4-1 and J is TRBJ1-4, with TRBD1 identical over 9 bases. This TCR was sampled from a man aged 50 to 60 with acute or convalescent COVID-19. Here the CDR3 reads CASSRTPDRGDEKLFF. CDR3 coding DNA: TGCGCCAGCAGCCGAACCCCGGACAGGGGAGACGAAAAACTGTTTTTT.